This note documents a single TCR beta chain sequence. Data came from immunoSEQ multiplex PCR; TCRdb stores just in-frame clones and leaves some out. The sample contains about 43,000 clones, more than 90% of which appear only once. This sample is part of a study of tissue T cells after allogeneic stem cell transplantation. Trimming removed 5 bases from V and 8 bases from J, with 19 bases in between. Germline V CDR1 and CDR2: SEHNR, FQNEAQ (reference sequence). The CDR3 runs to 15 residues. This sequence was found in a woman between 35 and 75 years old who later had graft-versus-host disease after an allogeneic stem cell transplant. The sequencing used blood, collected before transplantation. V gene TRBV7-9 combines with J gene TRBJ2-1, with a possible D match to TRBD1 (5 bases). CDR3 in DNA: TGTGCCAGCAGCCCCAGCCGCAGGGTATTCGATGAGCAGTTCTTC. Translated, it gives CASSPSRRVFDEQFF.